This T cell receptor (beta chain) was documented in a study of T cells in Graves' hyperthyroidism and ophthalmopathy. Amplified TCR beta CDR3 regions derived from RNA transcripts. RT-PCR in the first round (using the HTBI primer set) targeted the TCR CDR3. TCRdb called the multiplex PCR reads again in MiXCR, with one record for every CDR3 protein. The sample lists roughly 740,000 distinct CDR3 sequences; 16% were seen once. Uncontrolled infection, other autoimmune disease, pregnancy or lactation excluded patients. CDR3 length: 18 residues. V shed 5 bases, J shed 1 base, and the junction held 5 bases outside the gene matches. This clonotype was seen many times.

This chain uses TRBV12-3 or TRBV12-4 with TRBJ2-2; 15 bases map to TRBD2. Sequenced sample: blood. The sequence came from a man between 18 and 35 years old with Graves' hyperthyroidism. As DNA, the CDR3 is TGTGCCAGCAGTCCCCGGACTAGCGGGAGGGAGAACACCGGGGAGCTGTTTTTT. This codes for CASSPRTSGRENTGELFF.